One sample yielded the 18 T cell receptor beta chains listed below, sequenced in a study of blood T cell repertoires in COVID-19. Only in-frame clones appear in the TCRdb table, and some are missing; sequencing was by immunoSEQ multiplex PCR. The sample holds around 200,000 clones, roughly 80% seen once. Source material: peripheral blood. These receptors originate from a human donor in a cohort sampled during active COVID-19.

CDR3 in DNA: TGTGCCAGCAGCGTAGCCGGGGGGATCTACGAGCAGTACTTC. Protein: CASSVAGGIYEQYF. V gene TRBV9 combines with J gene TRBJ2-7; 7 bases agree with TRBD2. The V gene end was trimmed by 0 bases and the J gene end by 3 bases; junction bases not matched to a gene: 3. The CDR3 runs 14 residues. CDR1 is SGDLS and CDR2 is YYNGEE in the germline V gene.

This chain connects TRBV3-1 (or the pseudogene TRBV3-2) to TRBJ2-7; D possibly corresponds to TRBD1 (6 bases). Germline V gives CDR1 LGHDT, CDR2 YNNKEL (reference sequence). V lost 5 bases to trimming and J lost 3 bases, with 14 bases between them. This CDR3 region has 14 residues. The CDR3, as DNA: TGTGCCAGCAGCGATCAACAGGGCTACTACGAGCAGTACTTC. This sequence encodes CASSDQQGYYEQYF.

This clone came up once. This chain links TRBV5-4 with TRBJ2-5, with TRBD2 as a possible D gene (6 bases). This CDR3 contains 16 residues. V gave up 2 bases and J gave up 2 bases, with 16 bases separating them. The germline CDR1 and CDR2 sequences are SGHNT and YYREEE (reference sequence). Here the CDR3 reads CASSLNRGTSQETQYF. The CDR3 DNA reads TGTGCCAGCAGCTTAAATCGCGGGACTTCTCAAGAGACCCAGTACTTC.

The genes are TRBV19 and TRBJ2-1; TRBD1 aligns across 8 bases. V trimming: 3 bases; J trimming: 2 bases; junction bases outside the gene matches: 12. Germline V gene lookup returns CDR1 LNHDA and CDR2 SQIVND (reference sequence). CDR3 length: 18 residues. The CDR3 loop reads CASSIDNFRGPPYNEQFF. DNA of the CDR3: TGTGCCAGTAGTATCGATAACTTCAGGGGGCCCCCCTACAATGAGCAGTTCTTC.

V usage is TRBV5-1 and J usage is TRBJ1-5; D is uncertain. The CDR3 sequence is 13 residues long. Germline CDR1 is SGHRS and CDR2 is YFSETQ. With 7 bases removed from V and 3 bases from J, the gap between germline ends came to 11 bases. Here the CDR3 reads CASSGEPNQPQHF. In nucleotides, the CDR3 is TGCGCCAGCTCTGGTGAGCCCAATCAGCCCCAGCATTTT.

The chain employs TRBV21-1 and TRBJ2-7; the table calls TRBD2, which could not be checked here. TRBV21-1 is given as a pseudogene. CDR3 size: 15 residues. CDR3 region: CASSKEVGGGDEQYF. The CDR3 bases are TGTGCCAGCAGCAAAGAAGTGGGAGGAGGGGACGAGCAGTACTTC.

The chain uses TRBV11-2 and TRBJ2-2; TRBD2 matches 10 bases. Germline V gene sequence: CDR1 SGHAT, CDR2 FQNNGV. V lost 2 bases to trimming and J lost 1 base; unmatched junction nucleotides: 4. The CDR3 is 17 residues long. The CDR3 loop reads CASSLISGGWNTGELFF. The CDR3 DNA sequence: TGTGCCAGCAGCTTAATTAGCGGGGGGTGGAACACCGGGGAGCTGTTTTTT.

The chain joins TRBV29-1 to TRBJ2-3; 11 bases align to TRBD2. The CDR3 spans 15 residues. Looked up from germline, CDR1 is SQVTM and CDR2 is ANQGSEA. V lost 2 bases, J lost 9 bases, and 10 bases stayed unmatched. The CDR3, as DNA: TGCAGCGTTGAAAATGGTGGTCTAGCGGGGGGCACGCAGTATTTT. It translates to CSVENGGLAGGTQYF.

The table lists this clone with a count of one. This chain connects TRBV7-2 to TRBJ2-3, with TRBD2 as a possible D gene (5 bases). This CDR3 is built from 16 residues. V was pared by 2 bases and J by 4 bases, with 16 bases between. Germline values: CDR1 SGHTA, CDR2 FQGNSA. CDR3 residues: CASSLRPPGWADTQYF. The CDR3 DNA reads TGTGCCAGCAGCTTAAGGCCCCCGGGGTGGGCAGATACGCAGTATTTT.

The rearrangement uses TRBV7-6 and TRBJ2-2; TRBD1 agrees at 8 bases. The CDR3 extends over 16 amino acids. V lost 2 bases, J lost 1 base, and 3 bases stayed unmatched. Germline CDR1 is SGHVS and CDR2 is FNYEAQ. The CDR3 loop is CASSLLGQGNTGELFF. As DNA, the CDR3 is TGTGCCAGCAGCTTACTAGGACAGGGGAACACCGGGGAGCTGTTTTTT. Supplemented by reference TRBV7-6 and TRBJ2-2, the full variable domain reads GAGVSQSPRYKVTKRGQDVALRCDPISGHVSLYWYRQALGQGPEFLTYFNYEAQQDKSGLPNDRFSAERPEGSISTLTIQRTEQRDSAMYRCASSLLGQGNTGELFFGEGSRLTVL.

The CDR3 sequence: CASSPFRGYSSYEQYF. CDR3 in DNA: TGTGCCAGCTCACCCTTCAGGGGGTACAGCTCCTACGAGCAGTACTTC. The chain recombines TRBV18 with TRBJ2-7, with TRBD1 identical over 7 bases. V gave up 3 bases and J gave up 0 bases; unmatched junction bases: 8. The CDR3 loop spans 16 amino acids. In germline, CDR1 is KGHSH, CDR2 LQKENI.

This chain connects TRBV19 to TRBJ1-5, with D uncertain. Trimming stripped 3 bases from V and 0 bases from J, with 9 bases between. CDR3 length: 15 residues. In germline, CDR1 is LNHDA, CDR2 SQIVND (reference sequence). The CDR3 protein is CASSMGSSSNQPQHF. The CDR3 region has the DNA TGTGCCAGTAGTATGGGGAGTAGTAGCAATCAGCCCCAGCATTTT. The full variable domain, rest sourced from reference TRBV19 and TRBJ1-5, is DGGITQSPKYLFRKEGQNVTLSCEQNLNHDAMYWYRQDPGQGLRLIYYSQIVNDFQKGDIAEGYSVSREKKESFPLTVTSAQKNPTAFYLCASSMGSSSNQPQHFGDGTRLSIL.

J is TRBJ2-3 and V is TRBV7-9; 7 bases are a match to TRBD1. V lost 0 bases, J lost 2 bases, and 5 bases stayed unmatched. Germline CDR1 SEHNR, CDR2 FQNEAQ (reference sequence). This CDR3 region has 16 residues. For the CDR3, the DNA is TGTGCCAGCAGCTTAGCCCCGGACAGGCCCACAGATACGCAGTATTTT. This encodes CASSLAPDRPTDTQYF.

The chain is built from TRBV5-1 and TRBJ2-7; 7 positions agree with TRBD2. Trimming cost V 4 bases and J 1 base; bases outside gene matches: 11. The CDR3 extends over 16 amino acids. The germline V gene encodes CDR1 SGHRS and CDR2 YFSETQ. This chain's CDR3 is CASSPTLADGSYEQYF. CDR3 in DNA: TGCGCCAGCAGCCCTACCCTAGCGGATGGGTCCTACGAGCAGTACTTC.

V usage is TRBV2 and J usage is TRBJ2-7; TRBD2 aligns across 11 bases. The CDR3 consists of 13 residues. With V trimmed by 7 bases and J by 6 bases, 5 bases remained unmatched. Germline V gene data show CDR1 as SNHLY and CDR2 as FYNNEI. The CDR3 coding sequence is TGTGCCAGCATAAGGCTAGCGGGGGGCGAGCAGTACTTC. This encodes CASIRLAGGEQYF.

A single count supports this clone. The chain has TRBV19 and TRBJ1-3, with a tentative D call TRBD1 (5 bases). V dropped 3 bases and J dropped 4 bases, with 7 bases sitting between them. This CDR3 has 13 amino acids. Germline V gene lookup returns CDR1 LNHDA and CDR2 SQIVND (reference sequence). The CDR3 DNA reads TGTGCCAGTAGTATCGGGGGAGGAAACACCATATATTTT. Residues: CASSIGGGNTIYF.

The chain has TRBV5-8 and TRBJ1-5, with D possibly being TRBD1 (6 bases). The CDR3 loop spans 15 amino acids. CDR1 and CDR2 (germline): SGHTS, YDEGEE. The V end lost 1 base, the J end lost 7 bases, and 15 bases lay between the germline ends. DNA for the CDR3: TGTGCCAGCAGCTTGTCGTACAGGGTTTTGCAGCCCCAGCATTTT. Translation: CASSLSYRVLQPQHF. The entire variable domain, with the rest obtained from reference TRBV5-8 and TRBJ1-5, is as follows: EAGVTQSPTHLIKTRGQQATLRCSPISGHTSVYWYQQALGLGLQFLLWYDEGEERNRGNFPPRFSGRQFPNYSSELNVNALELEDSALYLCASSLSYRVLQPQHFGDGTRLSIL.

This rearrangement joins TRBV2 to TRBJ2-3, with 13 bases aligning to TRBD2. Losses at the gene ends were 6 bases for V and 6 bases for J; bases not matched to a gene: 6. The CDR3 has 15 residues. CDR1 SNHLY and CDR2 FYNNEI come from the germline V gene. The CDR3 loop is CASRSTSGGLDTQYF. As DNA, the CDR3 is TGTGCCAGCAGATCGACTAGCGGGGGGCTGGATACGCAGTATTTT.